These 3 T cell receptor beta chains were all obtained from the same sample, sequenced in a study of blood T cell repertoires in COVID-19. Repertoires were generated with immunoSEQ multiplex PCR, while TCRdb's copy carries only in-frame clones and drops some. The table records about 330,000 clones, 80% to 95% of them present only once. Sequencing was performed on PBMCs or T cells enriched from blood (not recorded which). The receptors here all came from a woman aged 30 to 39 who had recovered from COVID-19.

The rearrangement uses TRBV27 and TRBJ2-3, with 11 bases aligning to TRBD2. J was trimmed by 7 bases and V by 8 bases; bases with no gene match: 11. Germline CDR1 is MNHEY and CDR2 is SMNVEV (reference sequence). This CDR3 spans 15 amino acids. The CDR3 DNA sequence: TGTGCCAGCGGAACGGGACTAGCGGTCCTGTATACGCAGTATTTT. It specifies CASGTGLAVLYTQYF.

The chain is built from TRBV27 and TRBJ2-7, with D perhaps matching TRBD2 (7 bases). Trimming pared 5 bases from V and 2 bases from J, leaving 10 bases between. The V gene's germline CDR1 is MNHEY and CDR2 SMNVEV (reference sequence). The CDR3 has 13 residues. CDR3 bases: TGTGCCAGCAGTCGGGGGGCGGCCTACGAGCAGTACTTC. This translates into CASSRGAAYEQYF.

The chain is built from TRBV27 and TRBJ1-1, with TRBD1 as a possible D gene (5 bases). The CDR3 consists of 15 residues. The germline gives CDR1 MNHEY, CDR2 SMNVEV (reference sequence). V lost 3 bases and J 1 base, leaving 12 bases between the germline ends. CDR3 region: CASSFGGAGNTEAFF. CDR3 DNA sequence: TGTGCCAGCAGTTTCGGGGGTGCGGGGAACACTGAAGCTTTCTTT.